A single sample gave rise to the 28 T cell receptor beta chains below, sequenced in a study of blood T cell repertoires in COVID-19. Data came from immunoSEQ multiplex PCR; TCRdb stores just in-frame clones and leaves some out. The sample includes approximately 350,000 clones, more than 80% seen only once; the top ten take roughly 1.2%. Sequencing input: peripheral blood. The receptor source for this set is a middle-aged man with acute or convalescent COVID-19.

The CDR3 protein is CASSLDGQYHNQPQHF. In DNA, the CDR3 is TGTGCCAGCAGCTTGGATGGACAGTACCACAATCAGCCCCAGCATTTT. The J gene is TRBJ1-5, the V gene TRBV5-4; D possibly corresponds to TRBD1 (6 bases). V lost 0 bases and J lost 3, with 13 bases in between. CDR1 is SGHNT, CDR2 YYREEE, per germline (reference sequence). This CDR3 is 16 amino acids long.

This chain uses TRBV7-9 with TRBJ1-5, with 9 positions matching TRBD1. Per the germline V gene, CDR1 is SEHNR and CDR2 is FQNEAQ (reference sequence). V lost 5 bases, J lost 8 bases, and 10 bases stayed unmatched. The CDR3 loop spans 15 amino acids. The CDR3 protein is CASSPTGGPGEPQHF. The DNA for the CDR3 is TGTGCCAGCAGCCCTACAGGGGGCCCGGGTGAGCCCCAGCATTTT.

This clone was seen once. The junction differs from germline at one of its ends, possibly a read error. V usage is TRBV30 and J usage is TRBJ1-4; D is unresolved. CDR1 is GTSNPN, CDR2 SVGIG, per germline (reference sequence). The CDR3 runs 13 residues. CDR3 protein: CAWSVIGTARTRF. The CDR3 bases are TGTGCCTGGAGTGTAATAGGTACAGCCCGGACTCGTTTT. Filled out from reference TRBV30 and TRBJ1-4, the complete variable domain reads SQTIHQWPATLVQPVGSPLSLECTVEGTSNPNLYWYRQAAGRGLQLLFYSVGIGQISSEVPQNLSASRPQDRQFILSSKKLLLSDSGFYLCAWSVIGTARTRFGSGTQLSVL.

V and J are TRBV27 and TRBJ2-1; D is perhaps TRBD1 (6 bases). Trimming pared 3 bases from V and 1 base from J, leaving 10 bases between. The CDR3 has 15 amino acids. The germline gives CDR1 MNHEY, CDR2 SMNVEV (reference sequence). CDR3: CASSFPQGSYNEQFF. Here the CDR3 DNA reads TGTGCCAGCAGTTTCCCCCAGGGGTCCTACAATGAGCAGTTCTTC.

This chain connects TRBV27 to TRBJ2-1, with TRBD2 matching 11 bases. The CDR3 runs to 16 residues. Germline V gene data show CDR1 as MNHEY and CDR2 as SMNVEV (reference sequence). V lost 4 bases, J lost 8 bases, and 10 bases stayed unmatched. The chain's CDR3 is CASSSIAGGPIDEQFF. CDR3 bases: TGTGCCAGCAGTTCTATAGCGGGAGGGCCGATTGATGAGCAGTTCTTC.

The chain combines TRBV11-2 with TRBJ2-1; 10 bases are shared with TRBD2. V dropped 2 bases and J dropped 6; count of bases not matched to a gene: 7. The CDR3 sequence is 16 residues long. Germline V lookup: CDR1 SGHAT, CDR2 FQNNGV. CDR3 in DNA: TGTGCCAGCAGCTTAAAGGCTAGCGGGAGTCCCAATGAGCAGTTCTTC. It yields the protein CASSLKASGSPNEQFF.

The sample holds a few counts of this clone. The chain links TRBV5-4 to TRBJ2-2, with 9 positions matching TRBD1. Germline V gives CDR1 SGHNT, CDR2 YYREEE (reference sequence). The trim removed 3 bases at V and 0 bases at J, leaving 3 bases unmatched. CDR3 length: 16 residues. The CDR3 region is CASSSGQGANTGELFF. For the CDR3, the DNA is TGTGCCAGCAGCTCGGGACAGGGCGCGAACACCGGGGAGCTGTTTTTT.

This chain uses TRBV6-5 with TRBJ1-6, with a weak D call TRBD1 (6 bases). In germline, CDR1 is MNHEY, CDR2 SVGAGI. This CDR3 region has 16 residues. The V end lost 0 bases, the J end lost 2 bases, and 8 bases lay between the germline ends. This chain's CDR3 is CASSYSGGAYNSPLHF. CDR3 in DNA: TGTGCCAGCAGTTACTCAGGGGGTGCCTATAATTCACCCCTCCACTTT.

The chain employs TRBV30 and TRBJ2-1, with D maybe TRBD2 (6 bases). The CDR3 has 12 residues. The ends were cut back, 5 bases at V and 8 bases at J, with 13 bases in the middle. The germline CDR1 and CDR2 sequences are GTSNPN and SVGIG (reference sequence). DNA of the CDR3: TGTGCCTGGGAACTTTGGGGGGATGAGCAGTTCTTC. Amino acids: CAWELWGDEQFF.

The rearrangement links TRBV5-1 to TRBJ2-1, with 9 positions matching TRBD2. The CDR3 has 15 amino acids. The V segment lost 0 bases and the J segment 7 bases; nucleotides outside the gene matches: 5. Germline V lookup: CDR1 SGHRS, CDR2 YFSETQ. In DNA, the CDR3 is TGCGCCAGCAGCTTGGTGCGGGAGGGCCGGAATGAGCAGTTCTTC. Protein: CASSLVREGRNEQFF.

J is TRBJ2-1 and V is TRBV4-1, with TRBD1 identical over 10 bases. CDR3 length: 15 residues. Germline values: CDR1 MGHRA, CDR2 YSYEKL. V shed 5 bases, J shed 4 bases, and the junction held 5 bases outside the gene matches. The CDR3 is CASSSRGQGYNEQFF. DNA of the CDR3: TGCGCCAGCAGCTCGCGGGGACAGGGGTACAATGAGCAGTTCTTC.

The chain joins TRBV5-1 to TRBJ2-1; TRBD1 might be the D (5 bases). This CDR3 contains 15 residues. CDR1 SGHRS and CDR2 YFSETQ come from the germline V gene. Trimming stripped 0 bases from V and 4 bases from J, with 11 bases between. The CDR3 sequence: CASSLDQGGYNEQFF. CDR3 nucleotide sequence: TGCGCCAGCAGCTTGGACCAGGGTGGATACAATGAGCAGTTCTTC.

J is TRBJ2-5 and V is TRBV6-2 or TRBV6-3, with D hard to call. The CDR3 extends over 11 amino acids. V lost 5 bases and J 5 bases, leaving 6 bases between the germline ends. Germline V CDR1 and CDR2: MNHEY, SVGEGT. CDR3: CASSQLETQYF. The CDR3 coding sequence is TGTGCCAGCAGTCAACTGGAGACCCAGTACTTC.

The sample holds one count of this clone. The chain is built from TRBV30 and TRBJ1-4, with 7 bases identical to TRBD1. With 2 bases clipped from V and 5 bases from J, the junction kept 14 bases outside the gene matches. Germline assignment: CDR1 GTSNPN and CDR2 SVGIG (reference sequence). The CDR3 contains 17 residues. CDR3 protein: CAWSNPNWAGGNEKLFF. The DNA of the CDR3 is TGTGCCTGGAGTAACCCAAATTGGGCAGGGGGAAATGAAAAACTGTTTTTT.

The chain carries TRBV7-9 and TRBJ2-3, with D tentatively TRBD1 (5 bases). The CDR3 contains 15 residues. Germline CDR1 is SEHNR and CDR2 is FQNEAQ (reference sequence). V lost 3 bases and J 4 bases, leaving 14 bases between the germline ends. The CDR3 here is CASSFSTTRADTQYF. As DNA, the CDR3 is TGTGCCAGCAGCTTCTCGACGACCAGGGCAGATACGCAGTATTTT.

The chain recombines TRBV7-2 with TRBJ2-7, with TRBD2 matching over 7 bases. After removal of 2 bases from V and 3 bases from J, the junction contained 7 bases not matched to a gene. This CDR3 is built from 15 residues. In germline, CDR1 is SGHTA, CDR2 FQGNSA. The CDR3 is CASSLLSGEVYEQYF. The CDR3 DNA reads as TGTGCCAGCAGCTTATTGAGCGGGGAAGTCTACGAGCAGTACTTC.

The CDR3 loop reads CASSPDRYQPQHF. CDR3 DNA: TGTGCCAGCAGCCCGGACAGATATCAGCCCCAGCATTTT. This chain joins TRBV6-5 and TRBJ1-5; tentative D call: TRBD1 (6 bases). The germline gives CDR1 MNHEY, CDR2 SVGAGI. Trimming shortened V by 6 bases and J by 5 bases, and 11 bases separated the two germline ends. This CDR3 has 13 amino acids.

The chain recombines TRBV6-2 or TRBV6-3 with TRBJ1-1; D unclear. This CDR3 spans 11 amino acids. The germline V and J ends were trimmed by 6 bases and 5 bases, with 7 bases remaining between them. Per the germline V gene, CDR1 is MNHEY and CDR2 is SVGEGT. The CDR3 DNA follows: TGTGCCAGCAGCCGTAGAACTGAAGCTTTCTTT. Translated: CASSRRTEAFF.

About this clone: The junction does not match germline at one end; this may be a read error. CDR3: CASSLSPGQETQYF. The CDR3 nucleotides read TGTGCTAGCAGCTTGTCTCCGGGACAGGAGACCCAGTACTTC. This chain connects TRBV7-7 to TRBJ2-5, with 7 bases fitting TRBD1. CDR3 length equals 14 residues. Germline-derived CDR1 and CDR2 are SSHAT and FNYEAQ (reference sequence).

The rearrangement joins TRBV30 to TRBJ2-5, with D possibly TRBD2 on 6 matching bases. V shed 0 bases and J shed 4 bases, with 12 bases lying between them. Germline-derived CDR1 and CDR2 are GTSNPN and SVGIG (reference sequence). The CDR3 contains 14 residues. This chain's CDR3 is CAWSVRLVRETQYF. In DNA form, the CDR3 reads TGTGCCTGGAGTGTACGACTAGTTAGAGAGACCCAGTACTTC.

The chain recombines TRBV25-1 with TRBJ1-5, with no clear D. The CDR3 sequence is 15 residues long. Per the germline V gene, CDR1 is MGHDK and CDR2 is SYGVNS. With 4 bases removed from V and 0 bases from J, the gap between germline ends came to 10 bases. CDR3 sequence (DNA): TGTGCCAGCAGTGCGACGGGGTATAGCAATCAGCCCCAGCATTTT. Protein sequence: CASSATGYSNQPQHF.

This clone was recorded once. The rearrangement uses TRBV2 and TRBJ2-7; TRBD2 matches 12 bases. The germline CDR1 and CDR2 sequences are SNHLY and FYNNEI. The CDR3 totals 16 residues. V shed 6 bases, J shed 1 base, and the junction held 7 bases outside the gene matches. The CDR3 DNA reads as TGTGCCAGCAGCCCCTTACTAGCGGGGGGTTCCTACGAGCAGTACTTC. It translates to CASSPLLAGGSYEQYF. Together with reference TRBV2 and TRBJ2-7, the CDR3 gives the full variable domain: EPEVTQTPSHQVTQMGQEVILRCVPISNHLYFYWYRQILGQKVEFLVSFYNNEISEKSEIFDDQFSVERPDGSNFTLKIRSTKLEDSAMYFCASSPLLAGGSYEQYFGPGTRLTVT.

A word on this clone: One end of the junction fails to match germline, which may point to a read error. As DNA, the CDR3 is TGTGCCAGCAGCGTAGCGGGAGCCTACGAGCAGTACTTC. Amino acid sequence: CASSVAGAYEQYF. V is TRBV7-2 and J is TRBJ2-7, with TRBD2 identical over 9 bases. Germline CDR1 is SGHTA and CDR2 is FQGNSA. CDR3 length: 13 residues.

The chain couples TRBV6-5 to TRBJ1-1; D is undetermined. The CDR3 covers 14 residues. The germline CDR1 and CDR2 sequences are MNHEY and SVGAGI. V lost 7 bases and J lost 1, with 13 bases in between. CDR3 nucleotides: TGTGCCAGCACCCGTGGACGGGGGAACACTGAAGCTTTCTTT. It encodes CASTRGRGNTEAFF.

The gene calls are TRBV28 and TRBJ2-7, with 8 bases lining up with TRBD1. With V trimmed by 2 bases and J by 9 bases, 6 bases remained unmatched. Germline values: CDR1 MDHEN, CDR2 SYDVKM. There are 13 residues in the CDR3. This chain's CDR3 is CASSLPDRAWQYF. The CDR3 DNA reads TGTGCCAGCAGTTTACCGGACAGGGCGTGGCAGTACTTC.

This CDR3 is CASSSDGGKNSPLHF. The CDR3, as DNA: TGTGCCAGCAGTTCCGACGGGGGGAAGAATTCACCCCTCCACTTT. This rearrangement joins TRBV6-2 or TRBV6-3 to TRBJ1-6, with D possibly matching TRBD1 (5 bases). Trimming cost V 4 bases and J 7 bases, with 14 bases left between them. Germline CDR1 reads MNHEY; CDR2 reads SVGEGT. The CDR3 has 15 residues.

This chain connects TRBV7-9 to TRBJ1-4; D remains unclear. V dropped 2 bases and J dropped 3 bases, with 16 bases sitting between them. The CDR3 sequence is 17 residues long. In germline, CDR1 is SEHNR, CDR2 FQNEAQ (reference sequence). In DNA form, the CDR3 reads TGTGCCAGCAGCTTACAACTCCCTTTTATGGCTAATGAAAAACTGTTTTTT. It translates to CASSLQLPFMANEKLFF. The whole variable domain, remainder taken from reference TRBV7-9 and TRBJ1-4, is DTGVSQNPRHKITKRGQNVTFRCDPISEHNRLYWYRQTLGQGPEFLTYFQNEAQLEKSRLLSDRFSAERPKGSFSTLEIQRTEQGDSAMYLCASSLQLPFMANEKLFFGSGTQLSVL.

The gene calls are TRBV5-1 and TRBJ2-5; 7 bases agree with TRBD2. Germline V gene lookup returns CDR1 SGHRS and CDR2 YFSETQ. V gave up 4 bases and J gave up 2 bases; unmatched junction bases: 8. The CDR3 extends over 15 amino acids. CDR3 in DNA: TGCGCCAGCAGCCCGAGCGGGATGGGTCAAGAGACCCAGTACTTC. Amino acid sequence: CASSPSGMGQETQYF. The full variable domain, rest sourced from reference TRBV5-1 and TRBJ2-5, is KAGVTQTPRYLIKTRGQQVTLSCSPISGHRSVSWYQQTPGQGLQFLFEYFSETQRNKGNFPGRFSGRQFSNSRSEMNVSTLELGDSALYLCASSPSGMGQETQYFGPGTRLLVL.